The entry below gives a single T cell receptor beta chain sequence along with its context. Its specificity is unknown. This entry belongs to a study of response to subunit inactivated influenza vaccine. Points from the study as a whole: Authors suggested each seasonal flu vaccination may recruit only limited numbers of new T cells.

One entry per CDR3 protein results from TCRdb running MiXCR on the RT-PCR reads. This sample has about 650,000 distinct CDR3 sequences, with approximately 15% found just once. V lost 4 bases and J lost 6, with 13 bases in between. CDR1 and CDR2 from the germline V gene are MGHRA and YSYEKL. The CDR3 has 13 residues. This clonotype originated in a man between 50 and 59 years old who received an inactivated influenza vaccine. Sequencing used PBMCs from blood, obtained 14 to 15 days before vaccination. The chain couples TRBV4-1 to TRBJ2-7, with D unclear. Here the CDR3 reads CASSRLTDGEQYF. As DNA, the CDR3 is TGCGCCAGCAGCCGTCTTACAGACGGCGAGCAGTACTTC.